This paragraph reports one T cell receptor (beta chain). Its recognized antigen is unknown. No clone much larger than this one lies a single base away; base qualities are absent. The data belong to a study of technical replicates of blood from a few donors (dated by TCRdb to 2016 to 2017). The receptor library was made with the immunoSEQ multiplex PCR assay. TCRdb took over this immuneACCESS table, retaining in-frame rearrangements with V and J assigned. Such tables are incomplete; in checked studies, under half of the missing clones stem from an unresolved V gene, and the remainder is unexplained. Recorded for this sample are 60,000 to 85,000 clones; around 94% of them occurred a single time. The ten largest clones take up approximately 0.4% of the sample. CDR1 LGHNA and CDR2 YNFKEQ are derived from the germline V gene. The CDR3 numbers 14 residues from cysteine through phenylalanine. Kept here is only the CDR3 DNA, which spans 42 bases and is read in frame from base 1. The V and J ends are trimmed by 1 base and 1 base, leaving 7 bases between them.

The receptor chain draws on TRBV4-2 and TRBJ2-5; TRBD2 is perhaps the D gene, given 6 matching bases. Sequencing was done on a sample of T cells isolated from PBMCs. This TCR was sampled from a human donor in good health. The CDR3 in this case is CASSQVAAQETQYF. The base sequence is TGTGCCAGCAGCCAAGTAGCGGCCCAAGAGACCCAGTACTTC.